The present entry profiles one T cell receptor (beta chain) with its context. This clonotype was counted at least ten times. It lacks a known antigen. Per-base quality was not reported, and no clone a single base away is much larger than it. This entry comes from a study of tumor and adjacent non-tumor tissue in lung cancer (dated by TCRdb to the late 2010s). Background on the whole study: By cancer type, the cohort comprised some twelve adenocarcinoma patients, 2 squamous cell carcinoma patients and 1 small cell lung cancer patient. A total of fewer than 150 million productive TCRbeta reads were generated by sequencing, corresponding to an average of roughly 4 million reads per sample. A few dozen paired specimens, one tumor and one normal lung sample per patient, were profiled by TCRbeta CDR3 sequencing. Ages among the approximately 15 patients ranged from about 31 to 80 years, there were approximately ten men and 5 women, and disease was at TNM stage I to III. Bulk TCRbeta repertoires were compared between lung tumor tissue and matched distant non-tumor lung tissue obtained from 15 lung cancer patients.

As encoded in the germline V gene, CDR1 is MNHEY while CDR2 is SVGAGI. Clipping removes 6 bases from V and 6 bases from J, with 12 as the unmatched junction base count. The CDR3, from cysteine to phenylalanine, totals 15 residues. Of all the DNA, just the CDR3 is kept, 45 bases in frame from base 1. Libraries were prepared through multiplex PCR. The listed sequencing device is Illumina HiSeq 2500. TCRbeta libraries were built by three rounds of nested PCR using primers (Table S4), following protocols modified from ARM-PCR. Before sequencing, PCR products in the 200-500 bp range were cut out of the gel and cleaned up using the QIAquick gel extraction kit. In the original analysis: Trimmomatic was used to clean the reads, FLASH merged the cleaned reads into complete CDR3 sequences, and MiTCR assigned the sequences to V(D)J germline segments. Clonal diversity was calculated as the inverse Simpson's index using VDJtools. In-frame sequences lacking a premature stop codon were counted as productive reads. The raw public data were reprocessed by TCRdb itself: fastp quality trimming at Q25, MiXCR clonotype calling, in-frame beta chains only. A single entry per CDR3 protein holds the most common genes and DNA from its merged rows. TCRdb, not the authors, supplied the V and J calls. The sample profile shows about 200,000 distinct CDR3 sequences; around 71% of them were found once. The ten largest clonotypes hold around 25% of the sample.

General study outcomes and caveats: Peripheral blood was not sequenced, so blood TCRbeta repertoires were not examined in the lung cancer patients of the study. The top 100 clones made up a significantly larger cumulative share of the repertoire in normal lung than in tumor tissue. With only around 15 patients in the cohort, the authors noted that larger samples and more detailed clinical data are needed. TCR diversity was significantly higher in younger patients, and greater tumor TCR diversity was associated with shorter overall survival and shorter disease-free survival. Neither the sequencing platform nor unique molecular identifiers are mentioned in the methods. TCR diversity (inverse Simpson) was significantly higher in tumor than in normal lung tissue (about 400 vs 150, P = 0.0075, Mann-Whitney U test).

RNA was extracted from bulk unsorted tissue and checked for quality with a NanoDrop ND-1000 and an Agilent 2100. Newly diagnosed lung cancer patients without prior chemotherapy who had been admitted for thoracic surgery in China between August and November 2014 were enrolled as donors. Anyone who had undergone radiotherapy or chemotherapy before, or who had another cancer at the same time, was left out of the study. Surgical tissue pieces of about 1-2.1 cm3 were preserved in RNAlater solution and stored at -80 °C until use. The chain was built from TRBV6-5 and TRBJ2-3; TRBD1 aligns with 7 central bases. The TCR comes from a man in his fifties or sixties with non-small cell lung cancer. Sequenced sample: lung tumor tissue. The sequence in DNA is TGTGCCAGCAGGCTTGTCCCGGGACAGTCCGATACGCAGTATTTT. This sequence encodes CASRLVPGQSDTQYF.